This record covers a single T cell receptor beta chain. Other DNA sequences in the sample encode the same CDR3. This sample stems from a study of cytomegalovirus exposure and HLA in healthy donors. Donors were ostensibly healthy at sampling, although undocumented immune exposures were probable. A multiplex PCR was run with 60 Vbeta primers and 13 Jbeta primers. Sequencing was performed with immunoSEQ multiplex PCR; in TCRdb, only in-frame clones are kept and a portion is missing. Of 130,000 to 150,000 clones in the sample, 60% to 85% are singletons; the top ten hold over 2.5%. The sequencing sample was made of PBMCs. The TCR comes from a man between 40 and 49 years old in good health and CMV-seropositive.

CDR3: CASSRQGSQPQHF. Here the CDR3 DNA reads TGTGCCAGCAGCCGACAGGGAAGTCAGCCCCAGCATTTT. The chain links TRBV5-4 to TRBJ1-5, with 7 bases lining up with TRBD1. This CDR3 is built from 13 residues. Germline trimming cut 4 bases from V and 6 bases from J; bases unmatched to any gene: 4. The germline CDR1 and CDR2 sequences are SGHNT and YYREEE (reference sequence).